This T cell receptor beta chain derives from a study of prognosis after radiotherapy for stage I lung cancer. Study-wide background: Tumor type comprised squamous cell carcinoma in more than 5 patients and adenocarcinoma in about 12.

This clonotype came up many times. The study amplified the TCR beta CDR3 region from genomic DNA. This amplification was carried out by two rounds of multiplex PCR. First-round PCR employed TRBV- and TRBJ-specific primers for each gene. TCRdb used MiXCR to reprocess the multiplex PCR reads, holding one entry per CDR3 protein. This table has more than 11,000 distinct CDR3 sequences, 25% to 40% appearing once. CDR3 length equals 12 residues. Germline assignment: CDR1 LNHDA and CDR2 SQIVND (reference sequence). Trimming removed 5 bases at V and 5 bases at J, with 9 bases between. The sequence came from a donor over 45 with non-small cell lung cancer. V usage is TRBV19 and J usage is TRBJ2-5; tentative D call: TRBD2 (6 bases). The sequencing used PBMCs, collected before or after stereotactic body radiation therapy (not recorded which). The CDR3 reads CASSLGRETQYF. The CDR3 DNA reads TGTGCCAGTAGTCTGGGGAGGGAGACCCAGTACTTC.